The rows below give T cell receptor beta chains drawn from one sample of a study of CD8 T cells in Susac syndrome. TCRdb ran MiXCR on the immunoSEQ multiplex PCR reads and lists one entry per CDR3 protein. The data contain hundreds of thousands of distinct CDR3 sequences, 89% of them singletons. Sequencing was done on a sample of CD8+ T cells from PBMCs. These receptors all come from a human donor with multiple sclerosis. Each CDR3 is given with its conserved first and last residue. Each record gives: J gene, D gene, V gene, clone size, CDR3 DNA, CDR3 protein. The D gene is left open where the match is weak. Clone size is given for some rows only: seen once, a few or many times, or a class if the clone is expanded.

TRBJ2-3,NA,TRBV6-2/TRBV6-3,NA,TGTGCCAGCAGTTACTCGATGTCGGGGTACACAGATACGCAGTATTTT,CASSYSMSGYTDTQYF
TRBJ2-7,TRBD1,TRBV7-9,NA,TGTGCCAGCAGCTTAGGACAGGGTCTTCGTGAGCAGTACTTC,CASSLGQGLREQYF
TRBJ2-2,NA,TRBV6-6,NA,TGTGCCAGCAGCCAACTAGCTTACACCGGGGAGCTGTTTTTT,CASSQLAYTGELFF
TRBJ2-7,NA,TRBV4-3,NA,TGCGCCAGCAGCCAAGCTTCAGGGGAAGCAAACTACGAGCAGTACTTC,CASSQASGEANYEQYF
TRBJ2-1,NA,TRBV12-3/TRBV12-4,NA,TGTGCCAGCAGTTTAAGCACCCAGGGGCAGTTCTTC,CASSLSTQGQFF
TRBJ2-7,TRBD2,TRBV6-1,NA,TGTGCCAGCATCAAAGGCCGGCTAGCGGGGCCCTCCTACGAGCAGTACTTC,CASIKGRLAGPSYEQYF
TRBJ1-2,NA,TRBV12-3/TRBV12-4,once,TGTGCCAGCAGTGTTGGACAGACATCAATTTATGGCTACACCTTC,CASSVGQTSIYGYTF
TRBJ1-5,TRBD1,TRBV20-1,NA,TGCAGTGCTCCTCCTTGGGGACAGCAGCTAAATCAGCCCCAGCATTTT,CSAPPWGQQLNQPQHF
TRBJ2-5,NA,TRBV7-9,NA,TGTGCCAGCAGCCCCATCAGGTCCCGAGAGACCCAGTACTTC,CASSPIRSRETQYF
TRBJ1-2,NA,TRBV7-9,NA,TGTGCCAGCAGCTTAGTTGGGGCCTCTTCTAACTATGGCTACACCTTC,CASSLVGASSNYGYTF
TRBJ2-1,NA,TRBV6-5,NA,TGTGCCAGCAGTTACTCTGCGGGAACTAACAATGAGCAGTTCTTC,CASSYSAGTNNEQFF
TRBJ1-1,NA,TRBV6-2/TRBV6-3,NA,TGTGCCAGCAGTTACCCCGGGGCGTACACTGAAGCTTTCTTT,CASSYPGAYTEAFF
TRBJ2-1,NA,TRBV9,NA,TGTGCCAGCAGCGCCTCGGGACCGCTCAATGAGCAGTTCTTC,CASSASGPLNEQFF
TRBJ1-1,TRBD1,TRBV11-2,NA,TGTGCCAGCAGCTATGACAGGGGGCAGTCTCGGGACACTGAAGCTTTCTTT,CASSYDRGQSRDTEAFF
TRBJ2-3,NA,TRBV28,NA,TGTGCCAGCAGTGCCGTCGGGGGTCTGAACACAGATACGCAGTATTTT,CASSAVGGLNTDTQYF
TRBJ2-5,NA,TRBV29-1,few,TGCAGCGTTGTTCCGCAAGAGACCCAGTACTTC,CSVVPQETQYF
TRBJ2-2,TRBD2,TRBV11-2,NA,TGTGCCAGCAGCACATTAGCGGGAGGGCTCCGAACGACCGGGGAGCTGTTTTTT,CASSTLAGGLRTTGELFF
TRBJ2-1,TRBD2,TRBV7-3,NA,TGTGCCAGCAGCTTAACGGCTAGCGGAGGTAACGAGCAGTTCTTC,CASSLTASGGNEQFF
TRBJ2-5,NA,TRBV13,NA,TGTGCCAGCAGCGCCCTAGGGGGAGAGACCCAGTACTTC,CASSALGGETQYF
TRBJ2-3,NA,TRBV4-3,NA,TGCGCCAGCAGCCAAGTAGGGGAGTCGGAGGGCACAGATACGCAGTATTTT,CASSQVGESEGTDTQYF
TRBJ1-5,NA,TRBV6-2/TRBV6-3,once,TGTGCCAGCAGTTATGGGGAGATTCAGCCCCAGCATTTT,CASSYGEIQPQHF
TRBJ1-2,TRBD1,TRBV7-9,NA,TGTGCCAGCAGCTTCGGGACAGCACAAGACTATGGCTACACCTTC,CASSFGTAQDYGYTF
TRBJ1-6,NA,TRBV27,NA,TGTGCCAGCAGTTTGGCCGGACAGTTGGCACCCCTCCACTTT,CASSLAGQLAPLHF
TRBJ2-1,TRBD2,TRBV9,once,TGTGCCAGCAGTTCAAGCGGGGGTCAATACAATGAGCAGTTCTTC,CASSSSGGQYNEQFF
TRBJ2-5,TRBD1,TRBV4-3,NA,TGCGCCAGCAGCCAAGAGGACAGGGGAGGAGAGACCCAGTACTTC,CASSQEDRGGETQYF
TRBJ2-1,NA,TRBV4-1,few,TGCGCCAGCAGCCAGCGGGGGCGGAACAATGAGCAGTTCTTC,CASSQRGRNNEQFF
TRBJ2-3,NA,TRBV6-5,NA,TGTGCCAGCAGCCCCGGCGATCCAGATACGCAGTATTTT,CASSPGDPDTQYF
TRBJ2-7,NA,TRBV20-1,NA,TGCACTGCAGAGAGGGCTAGAGGTGGCGAGCAGTACTTC,CTAERARGGEQYF
TRBJ2-2,NA,TRBV5-6,NA,TGTGCCGGTTTCTCCCGGACAGCGAACACCGGGGAGCTGTTTTTT,CAGFSRTANTGELFF
TRBJ2-5,NA,TRBV20-1,NA,TGCAGTGCCGAGAACCTAGGGGCCGTGCAAGAGACCCAGTACTTC,CSAENLGAVQETQYF
TRBJ2-3,TRBD2,TRBV19,NA,TGTGCCAGTAGTATAGCACTAGCGGGGGGCCCTAGCACAGATACGCAGTATTTT,CASSIALAGGPSTDTQYF
TRBJ2-3,TRBD2,TRBV3-1,few,TGTGCCAGCAGCCCCGGGACTAGCGGCACAGATACGCAGTATTTT,CASSPGTSGTDTQYF
TRBJ2-1,NA,TRBV19,NA,TGTGCCAGTGGGAACGAGGGGTACAATGAGCAGTTCTTC,CASGNEGYNEQFF
TRBJ2-4,TRBD1,TRBV28,NA,TGTGCCAGCAGGGAAACAGGGGAGTTGGCCAAAAACATTCAGTACTTC,CASRETGELAKNIQYF
TRBJ2-4,NA,TRBV3-1,NA,TGTGCCAGCAGCCACGGGAGTACAGCCAAAAACATTCAGTACTTC,CASSHGSTAKNIQYF
TRBJ1-5,NA,TRBV19,NA,TGTGCCAGTAGTCCCGGGACCATGAGCAATCAGCCCCAGCATTTT,CASSPGTMSNQPQHF
TRBJ2-5,NA,TRBV20-1,NA,TGCAGTGCTAGTAGAATGCGGCAAGAGACCCAGTACTTC,CSASRMRQETQYF
TRBJ1-1,NA,TRBV19,NA,TGTGCCAGTAGTTTTGACAGTTTTTTGAACACTGAAGCTTTCTTT,CASSFDSFLNTEAFF
TRBJ2-7,TRBD1,TRBV5-4,NA,TGTGCCAGCAGCTCCTCCGGGACAGGGAGCCACGAGCAGTACTTC,CASSSSGTGSHEQYF
TRBJ2-2,NA,TRBV12-5,NA,TGTGCTAGTGCCGACAGGAGGTACTCGAACACCGGGGAGCTGTTTTTT,CASADRRYSNTGELFF
TRBJ1-2,NA,TRBV10-3,NA,TGTGCCATCAGTGAGTCGCCCGCTAACTATGGCTACACCTTC,CAISESPANYGYTF
TRBJ2-1,NA,TRBV4-3,once,TGCGCCAGCAGCCAAGGAAAATCGGGGGTTTACAATGAGCAGTTCTTC,CASSQGKSGVYNEQFF
TRBJ2-2,NA,TRBV6-6,NA,TGTGCCAGCAGTTACAAGGGGGAGCTGTTTTTT,CASSYKGELFF
TRBJ1-5,NA,TRBV12-3/TRBV12-4,NA,TGTGCCAGCAGTTTAGGGGGGTCGAGTGGGCCCCAGCATTTT,CASSLGGSSGPQHF
TRBJ2-1,NA,TRBV7-2,few,TGTGCCAGCAGCTCGGGACAAAGCTCCTACAATGAGCAGTTCTTC,CASSSGQSSYNEQFF
TRBJ2-5,NA,TRBV7-9,NA,TGTGCCAGCAGCTTAGATCGAAAAGAGACCCAGTACTTC,CASSLDRKETQYF
TRBJ2-2,NA,TRBV7-9,NA,TGTGCCAGCAGCTTGATGGCAGCGACGACTAACACCGGGGGGCTGTTTTTT,CASSLMAATTNTGGLFF
TRBJ1-5,NA,TRBV30,once,TGTGCCTGGAGTGTACTAGGAGGACTCGACAATCAGCCCCAGCATTTT,CAWSVLGGLDNQPQHF
TRBJ2-2,NA,TRBV18,NA,TGTGCCAGCTCACCACCTCCAGAATTGAACACCGGGGAGCTGTTTTTT,CASSPPPELNTGELFF
TRBJ2-2,TRBD2,TRBV6-6,NA,TGTGCCGCGAGAGCGGGAGACAACACCGGGGAGCTGTTTTTT,CAARAGDNTGELFF
TRBJ2-2,NA,TRBV29-1,NA,TGCAGCGTTGAAGATCTTGACGCCGGGGAGCTGTTTTTT,CSVEDLDAGELFF
TRBJ2-3,NA,TRBV11-3,NA,TGTGCCAGCAGCCCTGGCAGGGGTCTTCCAGATACGCAGTATTTT,CASSPGRGLPDTQYF
TRBJ1-1,NA,TRBV24-1,NA,TGTGCCACCAGTGAGGGGTCTGAAGCTTTCTTT,CATSEGSEAFF
TRBJ2-1,TRBD2,TRBV12-3/TRBV12-4,NA,TGTGCCAGCAGACTAGCGGGTACCTACAATGAGCAGTTCTTC,CASRLAGTYNEQFF
TRBJ1-2,NA,TRBV6-6,NA,TGTGCCAGCAGTTACGGGGGGGCGGATGGCTACACCTTC,CASSYGGADGYTF
TRBJ2-1,NA,TRBV28,NA,TGTGCCAGCAGTTTCCTTACAGGTTACAATGAGCAGTTCTTC,CASSFLTGYNEQFF
TRBJ2-6,TRBD1,TRBV6-2/TRBV6-3,NA,TGTGCCAGCAGCCCGACAGGGGGCTCTGGGGCCAACGTCCTGACTTTC,CASSPTGGSGANVLTF
TRBJ1-6,TRBD1,TRBV12-3/TRBV12-4,NA,TGTGCCAGCAGTGCAACAGGGGGCGATTCACCCCTCCACTTT,CASSATGGDSPLHF
TRBJ2-1,TRBD1,TRBV5-1,NA,TGCGCCAGCAGCCCGCCGGGACAGGGTCACAATGAGCAGTTCTTC,CASSPPGQGHNEQFF